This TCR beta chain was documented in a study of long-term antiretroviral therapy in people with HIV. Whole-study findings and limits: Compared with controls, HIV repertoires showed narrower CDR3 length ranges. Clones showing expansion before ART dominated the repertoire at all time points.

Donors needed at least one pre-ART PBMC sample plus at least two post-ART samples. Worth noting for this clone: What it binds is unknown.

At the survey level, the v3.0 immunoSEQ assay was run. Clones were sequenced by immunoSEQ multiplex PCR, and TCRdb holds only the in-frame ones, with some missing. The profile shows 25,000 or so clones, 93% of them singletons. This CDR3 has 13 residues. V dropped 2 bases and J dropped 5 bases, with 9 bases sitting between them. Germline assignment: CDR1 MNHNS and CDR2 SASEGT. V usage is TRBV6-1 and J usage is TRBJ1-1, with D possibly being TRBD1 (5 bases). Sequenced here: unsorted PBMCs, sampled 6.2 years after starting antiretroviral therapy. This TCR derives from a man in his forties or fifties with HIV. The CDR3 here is CASSEYGGTEAFF. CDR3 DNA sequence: TGTGCCAGCAGTGAATACGGGGGTACTGAAGCTTTCTTT.